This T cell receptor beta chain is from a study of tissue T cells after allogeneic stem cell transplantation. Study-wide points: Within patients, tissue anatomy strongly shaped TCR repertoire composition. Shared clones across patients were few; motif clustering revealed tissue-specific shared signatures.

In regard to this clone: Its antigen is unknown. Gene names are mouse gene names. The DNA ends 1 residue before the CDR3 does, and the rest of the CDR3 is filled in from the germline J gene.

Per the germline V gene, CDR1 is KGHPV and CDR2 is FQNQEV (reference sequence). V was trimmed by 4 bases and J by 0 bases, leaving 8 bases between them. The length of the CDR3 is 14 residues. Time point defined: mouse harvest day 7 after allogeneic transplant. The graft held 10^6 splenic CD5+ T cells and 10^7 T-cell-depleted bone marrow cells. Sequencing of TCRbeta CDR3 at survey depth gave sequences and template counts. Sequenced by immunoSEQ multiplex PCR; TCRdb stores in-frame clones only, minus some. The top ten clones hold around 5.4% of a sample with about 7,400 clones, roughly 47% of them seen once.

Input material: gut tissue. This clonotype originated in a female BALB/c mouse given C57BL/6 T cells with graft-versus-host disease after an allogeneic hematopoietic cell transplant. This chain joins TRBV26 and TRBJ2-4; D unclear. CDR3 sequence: CASSPTPSQNTLYF. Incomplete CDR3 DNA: TGTGCCAGCAGTCCCACACCTAGTCAAAACACCTTGTAC.